This TCR beta chain originates from a study of blood T cell repertoires in COVID-19. This clone appeared a few times. Some clones are missing from TCRdb's copy, which holds only in-frame ones; the method was immunoSEQ multiplex PCR. The sample consists of just under 150,000 clones, about 87% of them appearing once. This TCR came from a man aged 45-65 years who had recovered from COVID-19. Sequencing input: peripheral blood.

The CDR3 loop is CASSTTGPGEGNTIYF. The CDR3 DNA reads TGTGCCAGCTCAACCACGGGTCCAGGGGAAGGAAACACCATATATTTT. The chain employs TRBV18 and TRBJ1-3, with D possibly matching TRBD1 (6 bases). The V gene lost 5 bases and the J gene lost 4 bases, with 18 bases spanning the gap. The CDR3 extends over 16 amino acids. Germline assignment: CDR1 KGHSH and CDR2 LQKENI.